One and the same sample provided the 21 T cell receptor beta chains below, sequenced in a study of blood T cell repertoires in COVID-19. Here immunoSEQ multiplex PCR was the method, and the copy in TCRdb shows in-frame clones only, minus some. The sample includes about 48,000 clones, about 77% of them seen just once. Sequenced material: peripheral blood. Receptor source: a human donor with active or convalescent COVID-19. The donor label of this sample is uncertain.

The chain carries TRBV4-1 and TRBJ2-7; D unresolved. CDR1 is MGHRA and CDR2 is YSYEKL in the germline V gene. The CDR3 length is 15 residues. V was shortened by 0 bases and J by 1 base, with 10 bases between the two germline ends. The CDR3 loop reads CASSQDWVASYEQYF. For the CDR3, the DNA is TGCGCCAGCAGCCAAGATTGGGTAGCTTCCTACGAGCAGTACTTC.

The V and J genes are TRBV30 and TRBJ1-5, with 8 bases fitting TRBD1. Germline V gene lookup returns CDR1 GTSNPN and CDR2 SVGIG (reference sequence). Trimming removed 3 bases from V and 7 bases from J; junction bases left unmatched: 5. This CDR3 comprises 13 residues. CDR3 region: CAWSTDRVQPQHF. CDR3 coding DNA: TGTGCCTGGAGCACGGACAGGGTGCAGCCCCAGCATTTT.

The chain is built from TRBV11-2 and TRBJ1-2, with a weak D call TRBD1 (5 bases). CDR1 is SGHAT, CDR2 FQNNGV, per germline. The V and J ends lost 1 base and 0 bases respectively, with 9 bases between them. This CDR3 contains 15 residues. The CDR3: CASSLARGANYGYTF. The CDR3, as DNA: TGTGCCAGCAGCTTAGCGCGGGGGGCTAACTATGGCTACACCTTC.

This clone was found once. The V gene is TRBV14, the J gene TRBJ1-2; D call uncertain. The CDR3 is 15 residues long. Germline CDR1 reads SGHDN; CDR2 reads FVKESK. V was shortened by 1 base and J by 6 bases, with 15 bases between the two germline ends. DNA for the CDR3: TGTGCCAGCAGCCAAGCCTCTCTCGGTTTCGATGGCTACACCTTC. Translating gives CASSQASLGFDGYTF.

This clone was seen a few times. DNA for the CDR3: TGTGCCAGTAGCCGAGGACAGGGGAACAATCAGCCCCAGCATTTT. Its protein product is CASSRGQGNNQPQHF. The gene calls are TRBV19 and TRBJ1-5, with 9 bases matching TRBD1. V trimming: 6 bases; J trimming: 3 bases; junction bases outside the gene matches: 6. Germline V lookup: CDR1 LNHDA, CDR2 SQIVND (reference sequence). The CDR3 is 15 amino acids.

This clone has only one observation. The chain recombines TRBV5-1 with TRBJ1-1, with 8 bases identical to TRBD1. J lost 1 base, V lost 4 bases, and 6 bases had no gene match. CDR3 length: 15 amino acids. In germline, CDR1 is SGHRS, CDR2 YFSETQ. The CDR3: CASSTVRGRNTEAFF. CDR3 coding DNA: TGCGCCAGCAGCACCGTCAGGGGGCGGAACACTGAAGCTTTCTTT. Looking up the rest from reference TRBV5-1 and TRBJ1-1 gives the full variable domain: KAGVTQTPRYLIKTRGQQVTLSCSPISGHRSVSWYQQTPGQGLQFLFEYFSETQRNKGNFPGRFSGRQFSNSRSEMNVSTLELGDSALYLCASSTVRGRNTEAFFGQGTRLTVV.

This chain connects TRBV28 to TRBJ2-7; 10 positions agree with TRBD2. CDR1 and CDR2 from the germline V gene are MDHEN and SYDVKM. V trimming: 3 bases; J trimming: 5 bases; junction bases outside the gene matches: 4. The length of the CDR3 is 14 residues. The CDR3, as DNA: TGTGCCAGCAGTTTGGGTGGGACTAGCGACGAGCAGTACTTC. Translation gives CASSLGGTSDEQYF.

The chain recombines TRBV7-2 with TRBJ2-7, with TRBD2 identical over 8 bases. CDR1 and CDR2 from the germline V gene are SGHTA and FQGNSA. The CDR3 runs 16 residues. Trimming took 4 bases from V and 2 from J; bases not matched to a gene: 10. This CDR3 reads CASSSDRLATAYEQYF. The CDR3 DNA follows: TGTGCCAGCAGCTCCGATAGACTAGCGACTGCCTACGAGCAGTACTTC.

The chain couples TRBV5-1 to TRBJ2-5; D is perhaps TRBD1 (6 bases). Germline CDR1 and CDR2: SGHRS and YFSETQ. V lost 7 bases and J lost 2, with 15 bases in between. The CDR3 consists of 14 residues. In DNA, the CDR3 is TGCGCCAGCGGCCCCGGGACACGACAAGAGACCCAGTACTTC. It translates to CASGPGTRQETQYF.

This chain links TRBV6-2 or TRBV6-3 with TRBJ2-1; the match to TRBD2 covers 7 bases. The V segment lost 3 bases and the J segment 5 bases; nucleotides outside the gene matches: 4. The germline V gene has CDR1 MNHEY and CDR2 SVGEGT. The CDR3 is made up of 14 amino acids. The CDR3, as DNA: TGTGCCAGCAGTTATCCAGCGGGGAACAATGAGCAGTTCTTC. The encoded protein is CASSYPAGNNEQFF.

The chain combines TRBV7-8 with TRBJ1-5; 8 nucleotides align to TRBD1. V lost 4 bases and J lost 0; bases outside the gene matches: 5. CDR3 size: 16 residues. The germline V gene encodes CDR1 SGHVS and CDR2 FQNEAQ. The CDR3 DNA reads TGTGCCAGCAGCTCCCGGGACAGGCATAGCAATCAGCCCCAGCATTTT. Amino acid sequence: CASSSRDRHSNQPQHF.

The genes are TRBV30 and TRBJ2-7, with a weak D call TRBD1 (5 bases). The CDR3 has 13 amino acids. In germline, CDR1 is GTSNPN, CDR2 SVGIG (reference sequence). V was pared by 1 base and J by 5 bases, with 12 bases between. The CDR3 coding sequence is TGTGCCTGGAGTGCGGCCAGGGCGAACGAGCAGTACTTC. This gives the protein CAWSAARANEQYF. The full variable domain, completed using reference TRBV30 and TRBJ2-7, is SQTIHQWPATLVQPVGSPLSLECTVEGTSNPNLYWYRQAAGRGLQLLFYSVGIGQISSEVPQNLSASRPQDRQFILSSKKLLLSDSGFYLCAWSAARANEQYFGPGTRLTVT.

This sequence joins TRBV10-3 and TRBJ2-3, with 12 bases fitting TRBD2. The CDR3 consists of 18 residues. The junction had 12 bases not matched to a gene; V was cut back by 4 bases and J by 4 bases. The germline V gene has CDR1 ENHRY and CDR2 SYGVKD. The CDR3 spells CAISGASGRALVADTQYF. The CDR3 DNA is TGTGCCATCAGTGGGGCTAGCGGGAGGGCCCTCGTTGCAGATACGCAGTATTTT.

The J gene is TRBJ1-2, the V gene TRBV5-1; 7 bases match TRBD1. The germline gives CDR1 SGHRS, CDR2 YFSETQ. The CDR3 extends over 14 amino acids. V lost 7 bases and J lost 5; bases outside the gene matches: 11. The CDR3 loop is CASRRHDRVYGYTF. The CDR3, as DNA: TGCGCCAGCCGACGTCATGACAGGGTATATGGCTACACCTTC.

The CDR3 protein is CASSLTGTYSSGTSGRGGDIQYF. CDR3 in DNA: TGTGCCAGCAGCCTTACGGGTACTTATTCATCCGGGACTAGCGGGAGGGGAGGGGACATTCAGTACTTC. The rearrangement joins TRBV6-2 or TRBV6-3 to TRBJ2-4; 16 bases agree with TRBD2. CDR3 length: 23 amino acids. Germline CDR1 and CDR2: MNHEY and SVGEGT. Trimming removed 6 bases from V and 8 bases from J; junction bases left unmatched: 28.

The chain carries TRBV28 and TRBJ2-1; D possibly corresponds to TRBD2 (6 bases). CDR1 and CDR2 from the germline V gene are MDHEN and SYDVKM. The CDR3 loop spans 14 amino acids. V was clipped by 5 bases and J by 7 bases, with 15 bases between them. In nucleotides, the CDR3 is TGTGCCAGCAGTCCGACTAGGGGATGGAATGAGCAGTTCTTC. Encoded protein: CASSPTRGWNEQFF. Together with reference TRBV28 and TRBJ2-1, the CDR3 gives the full variable domain: DVKVTQSSRYLVKRTGEKVFLECVQDMDHENMFWYRQDPGLGLRLIYFSYDVKMKEKGDIPEGYSVSREKKERFSLILESASTNQTSMYLCASSPTRGWNEQFFGPGTRLTVL.

This chain connects TRBV18 to TRBJ2-7; D is uncertain. CDR1 KGHSH and CDR2 LQKENI come from the germline V gene. Trimming cost V 4 bases and J 0 bases, with 7 bases left between them. The CDR3 consists of 13 residues. CDR3 region: CASSQTSSYEQYF. For the CDR3, the DNA is TGTGCCAGCTCACAGACAAGCTCCTACGAGCAGTACTTC.

This clone was detected once. This chain connects TRBV27 to TRBJ2-7; the D gene is possibly TRBD1 (6 bases). This CDR3 has 13 residues. With 5 bases removed from V and 4 bases from J, the gap between germline ends came to 12 bases. Germline assignment: CDR1 MNHEY and CDR2 SMNVEV (reference sequence). The CDR3 here is CASSHGQNYEQYF. CDR3 sequence (DNA): TGTGCCAGCAGTCATGGACAGAATTACGAGCAGTACTTC.

The chain links TRBV7-2 to TRBJ2-7, with no clear D. This CDR3 is built from 12 residues. CDR1 is SGHTA and CDR2 is FQGNSA in the germline V gene. Trimming left V 6 bases short and J 0 bases short, with 6 bases between. The CDR3 DNA reads as TGTGCCAGCAGTGTGAGCTCCTACGAGCAGTACTTC. Amino acids: CASSVSSYEQYF.

This chain links TRBV6-2 or TRBV6-3 with TRBJ1-1; TRBD1 might be the D (5 bases). The CDR3 has 15 amino acids. V was pared by 2 bases and J by 0 bases, with 10 bases between. Germline values: CDR1 MNHEY, CDR2 SVGEGT. The CDR3 bases are TGTGCCAGCAGTTACCCCTGGGGCATGAACACTGAAGCTTTCTTT. The encoded protein is CASSYPWGMNTEAFF.

The chain couples TRBV6-2 or TRBV6-3 to TRBJ2-7, with TRBD1 identical over 10 bases. The V and J ends lost 2 bases and 1 base, in that order; junction bases with no gene match: 8. Germline assignment: CDR1 MNHEY and CDR2 SVGEGT. The CDR3 has 17 residues. The CDR3 nucleotides are TGTGCCAGCAGTTACCCGGGACAGGGGCAGAGTTCCTACGAGCAGTACTTC. Encoded protein: CASSYPGQGQSSYEQYF.